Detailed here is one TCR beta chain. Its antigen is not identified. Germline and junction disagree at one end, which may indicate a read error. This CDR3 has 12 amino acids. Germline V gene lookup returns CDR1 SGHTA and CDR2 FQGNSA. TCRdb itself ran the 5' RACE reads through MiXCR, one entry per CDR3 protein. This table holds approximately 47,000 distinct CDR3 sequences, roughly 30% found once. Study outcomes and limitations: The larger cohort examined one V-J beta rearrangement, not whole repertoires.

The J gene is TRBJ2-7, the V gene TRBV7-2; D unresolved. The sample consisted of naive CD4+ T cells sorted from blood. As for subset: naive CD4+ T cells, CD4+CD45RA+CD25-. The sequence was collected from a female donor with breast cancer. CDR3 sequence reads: CASSLALSAPNF. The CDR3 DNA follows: TGTGCCAGCAGCTTAGCTCTGTCTGCTCCGAACTTC. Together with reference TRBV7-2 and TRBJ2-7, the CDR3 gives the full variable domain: GAGVSQSPSNKVTEKGKDVELRCDPISGHTALYWYRQSLGQGLEFLIYFQGNSAPDKSGLPSDRFSAERTGGSVSTLTIQRTQQEDSAVYLCASSLALSAPNFGPGTRLTVT.